This T cell receptor beta chain was identified during a study of cytomegalovirus exposure and HLA in healthy donors. The CDR3 has 12 residues. V shed 0 bases and J shed 4 bases, with 6 bases lying between them. Germline loops: CDR1 SQVTM, CDR2 ANQGSEA. A note on this clone: Its antigen is still unknown.

Findings of the study overall: TRBV6-2, TRBV6-3 and some other V segments were unresolvable in 87-base-pair reads. Some highly shared sequence variants likely arose as a pipeline artifact. Per a prior analysis, the majority of TCR beta V segments were productive roughly 87% or roughly 30% of the time. V- and J-gene trimming of TCR beta was linked (in a later analysis) to a missense DCLRE1C variant.

60 Vbeta and 13 Jbeta primers were used in PCR. Measured with immunoSEQ multiplex PCR; TCRdb has only the in-frame clones, and not every one. The table records 65,000 to 95,000 clones, approximately 80% of them present only once. The V and J genes are TRBV29-1 and TRBJ1-2; no clear D gene. The sample consisted of PBMCs. The receptor was isolated from a man in his fifties or sixties in good health and CMV-seronegative. CDR3 loop: CSVEDWSYGYTF. The CDR3 DNA reads TGCAGCGTTGAAGATTGGAGCTATGGCTACACCTTC.